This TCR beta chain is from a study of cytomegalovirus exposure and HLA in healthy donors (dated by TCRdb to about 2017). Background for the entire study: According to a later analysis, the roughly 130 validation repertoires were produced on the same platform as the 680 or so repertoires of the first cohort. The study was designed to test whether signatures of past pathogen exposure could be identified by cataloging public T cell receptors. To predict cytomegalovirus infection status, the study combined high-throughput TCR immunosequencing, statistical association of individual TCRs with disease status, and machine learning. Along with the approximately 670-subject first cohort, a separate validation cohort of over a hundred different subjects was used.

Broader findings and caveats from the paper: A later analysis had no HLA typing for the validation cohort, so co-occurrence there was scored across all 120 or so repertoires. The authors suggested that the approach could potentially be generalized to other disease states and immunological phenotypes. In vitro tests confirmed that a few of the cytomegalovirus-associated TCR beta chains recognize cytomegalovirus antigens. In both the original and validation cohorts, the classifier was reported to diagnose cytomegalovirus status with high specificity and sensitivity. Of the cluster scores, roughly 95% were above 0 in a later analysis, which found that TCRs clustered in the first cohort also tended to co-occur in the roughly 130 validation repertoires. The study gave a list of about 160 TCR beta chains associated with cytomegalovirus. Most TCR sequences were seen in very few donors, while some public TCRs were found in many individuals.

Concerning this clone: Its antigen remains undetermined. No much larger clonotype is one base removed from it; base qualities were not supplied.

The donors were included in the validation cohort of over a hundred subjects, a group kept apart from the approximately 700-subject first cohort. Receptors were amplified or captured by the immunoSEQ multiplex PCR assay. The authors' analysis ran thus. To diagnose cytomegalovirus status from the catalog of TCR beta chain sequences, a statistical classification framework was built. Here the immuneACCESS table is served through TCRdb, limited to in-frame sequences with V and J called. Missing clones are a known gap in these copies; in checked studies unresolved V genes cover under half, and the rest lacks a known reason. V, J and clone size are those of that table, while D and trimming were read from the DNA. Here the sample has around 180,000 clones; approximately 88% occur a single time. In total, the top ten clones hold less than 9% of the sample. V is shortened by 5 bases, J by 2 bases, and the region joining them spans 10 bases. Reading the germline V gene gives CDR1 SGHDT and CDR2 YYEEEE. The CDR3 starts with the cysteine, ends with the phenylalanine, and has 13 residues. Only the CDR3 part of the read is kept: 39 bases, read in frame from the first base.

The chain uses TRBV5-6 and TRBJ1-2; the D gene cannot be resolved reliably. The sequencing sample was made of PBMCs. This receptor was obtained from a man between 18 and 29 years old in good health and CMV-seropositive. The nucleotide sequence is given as TGTGCCAGCAGGCATCCGAGGAACTATGGCTACACCTTC. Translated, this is CASRHPRNYGYTF.